The rows below give T cell receptor beta chains drawn from one sample of a study of human T cells and chemical hapten exposure. Using its own MiXCR run on the RACE reads, TCRdb lists one record per CDR3 protein. The sample lists tens of thousands of distinct CDR3 sequences; 8.5% to 9% were seen once. The sequencing input was whole blood. The receptors here all came from a female donor in good health. Some clones in this sample may be carry-over from other donors' samples. CDR3s include the opening cysteine and the closing phenylalanine or tryptophan. D genes are given only for firm matches. Some rows mark clone size as missing; the rest say once, few, many or name a class of expanded clone.

clone size	D gene	V gene	J gene	CDR3 protein	CDR3 DNA
few	.	TRBV15	TRBJ2-5	CATSRARGGRQETQYF	TGTGCCACCAGCAGAGCCAGGGGCGGGCGACAAGAGACCCAGTACTTC
.	.	TRBV11-2	TRBJ2-1	CASSLTYGGASRDTGYNEQFF	TGTGCCAGCAGCTTAACATACGGGGGCGCATCGCGGGACACAGGGTACAATGAGCAGTTCTTC
few	.	TRBV11-2	TRBJ2-7	CASSLGRVSEQYF	TGTGCCAGCAGCTTAGGGAGGGTAAGCGAGCAGTACTTC
few	.	TRBV29-1	TRBJ1-5	CSVEGGTFSNQPQHF	TGCAGCGTTGAGGGAGGGACATTCAGCAATCAGCCCCAGCATTTT
few	TRBD1	TRBV7-2	TRBJ1-4	CASSLGGRGIEKLFF	TGTGCCAGCAGCTTAGGAGGCAGGGGGATAGAAAAACTGTTTTTT
.	.	TRBV28	TRBJ2-5	CASRAGGAQETQYF	TGTGCCAGCAGGGCCGGCGGGGCCCAAGAGACCCAGTACTTC
few	.	TRBV20-1	TRBJ2-5	CSAREQQETQYF	TGCAGTGCTAGAGAACAGCAAGAGACCCAGTACTTC
few	.	TRBV28	TRBJ1-1	CASSSGHSNTEAFF	TGTGCCAGCAGTTCGGGACACTCGAACACTGAAGCTTTCTTT
many	.	TRBV5-1	TRBJ2-7	CASSLYPREGDEQYF	TGCGCCAGCAGCTTGTACCCGCGGGAAGGGGACGAGCAGTACTTC
.	.	TRBV2	TRBJ2-3	CASRRGGAGTDTQYF	TGTGCCAGCAGACGCGGGGGCGCAGGCACAGATACGCAGTATTTT
few	TRBD1	TRBV5-1	TRBJ2-5	CASSSPGQGAVRETQYF	TGCGCCAGCAGTTCACCGGGACAGGGGGCAGTAAGAGAGACCCAGTACTTC
few	.	TRBV10-3	TRBJ2-1	CAISDGSYNEQFF	TGTGCCATCAGTGACGGTTCCTACAATGAGCAGTTCTTC
many	.	TRBV6-6	TRBJ2-3	CASGGGATSTDTQYF	TGTGCCAGCGGGGGCGGGGCCACTAGCACAGATACGCAGTATTTT
many	.	TRBV7-9	TRBJ1-1	CASSLGGSEAFF	TGTGCCAGCAGCTTAGGGGGCTCGGAAGCTTTCTTT
few	TRBD2	TRBV4-2	TRBJ2-3	CASSQEGLAGWADTQYF	TGTGCCAGCAGCCAAGAAGGCCTAGCGGGATGGGCAGATACGCAGTATTTT
.	.	TRBV11-3	TRBJ2-7	CASSLDSFSYEQYF	TGTGCCAGCAGCCTGGACAGCTTTTCGTACGAGCAGTACTTC
few	.	TRBV12-3/TRBV12-4	TRBJ1-1	CASSPGGRSEAFF	TGTGCCAGCAGCCCGGGGGGGCGGTCTGAAGCTTTCTTT
.	.	TRBV4-1	TRBJ1-1	CASSLDTYLNTEAFF	TGCGCCAGCAGCCTGGATACTTATCTGAACACTGAAGCTTTCTTT
few	TRBD1	TRBV12-3/TRBV12-4	TRBJ2-7	CASSQGTAGEQYF	TGTGCCAGCAGTCAAGGGACAGCTGGGGAGCAGTACTTC
few	TRBD1	TRBV30	TRBJ2-3	CAWSTGTGTQYF	TGTGCCTGGAGTACAGGGACAGGGACGCAGTATTTT
.	.	TRBV19	TRBJ2-7	CASSTISSEETEQYF	TGTGCCAGTAGTACCATTTCGTCGGAGGAAACCGAGCAGTACTTC
few	.	TRBV6-1	TRBJ2-1	CASSEGWGTTGYNEQFF	TGTGCCAGCAGTGAAGGGTGGGGGACAACGGGCTACAATGAGCAGTTCTTC
.	.	TRBV28	TRBJ1-2	CASSRLTYGYTF	TGTGCCAGCAGTCGGCTGACCTATGGCTACACCTTC
many	.	TRBV7-2	TRBJ1-5	CASSLEGRSNQPQHF	TGTGCCAGCAGCTTAGAGGGACGTAGCAATCAGCCCCAGCATTTT
many	.	TRBV25-1	TRBJ2-7	CASSEMDSSYEQYF	TGTGCCAGCAGTGAAATGGACAGCTCCTACGAGCAGTACTTC
many	TRBD2	TRBV2	TRBJ2-1	CASSRGTSGYNEQFF	TGTGCCAGCAGTCGGGGGACTAGCGGTTACAATGAGCAGTTCTTC
few	TRBD2	TRBV7-8	TRBJ2-7	CASQLRGDLLTEQYF	TGTGCCAGCCAATTACGGGGGGATTTACTGACCGAGCAGTACTTC
many	.	TRBV5-1	TRBJ2-3	CASSPNSGPSSDTQYF	TGCGCCAGCAGCCCTAACAGCGGTCCCTCTTCAGATACGCAGTATTTT
many	.	TRBV27	TRBJ1-4	CASSLYRPATTEKLFF	TGTGCCAGCAGTTTATACCGTCCCGCAACGACTGAAAAACTGTTTTTT
few	.	TRBV7-2	TRBJ2-3	CASSPPATDTQYF	TGTGCCAGCAGCCCACCAGCCACAGATACGCAGTATTTT
many	TRBD2	TRBV24-1	TRBJ2-2	CATSDFLAEGTGELFF	TGTGCCACCAGTGATTTTCTAGCGGAGGGTACCGGGGAGCTGTTTTTT
few	TRBD1	TRBV7-9	TRBJ1-2	CASSAPTGGSRGYTF	TGTGCCAGCAGCGCACCGACAGGGGGAAGTAGGGGCTACACCTTC
many	.	TRBV9	TRBJ2-2	CASSWTRANTGELFF	TGTGCCAGCAGCTGGACCAGGGCGAACACCGGGGAGCTGTTTTTT
many	TRBD1	TRBV13	TRBJ2-1	CASSGDRVEQFF	TGTGCCAGCAGCGGGGACAGGGTTGAGCAGTTCTTC
.	TRBD2	TRBV30	TRBJ2-1	CAWRGGLAGVNEQFF	TGTGCCTGGAGAGGGGGACTAGCGGGAGTCAATGAGCAGTTCTTC
few	.	TRBV6-5	TRBJ1-5	CASSRDRRSNQPQHF	TGTGCCAGCAGCCGGGACCGACGAAGCAATCAGCCCCAGCATTTT
.	.	TRBV19	TRBJ2-6	CASSEFSGANVLTF	TGTGCCAGTAGTGAATTCTCTGGGGCCAACGTCCTGACTTTC
many	.	TRBV7-2	TRBJ2-1	CASSLQVDYNEQFF	TGTGCCAGCAGCTTACAAGTAGACTACAATGAGCAGTTCTTC
few	TRBD2	TRBV18	TRBJ2-3	CASSPLAGGTDTQYF	TGTGCCAGCTCACCCCTAGCGGGGGGCACAGATACGCAGTATTTT
.	TRBD1	TRBV24-1	TRBJ1-2	CATSDRTGDRYGYTF	TGTGCCACCAGTGACAGGACAGGGGATCGTTATGGCTACACCTTC
few	.	TRBV5-1	TRBJ2-5	CASSLAWQTTREEETQYF	TGCGCCAGCAGCTTGGCCTGGCAGACAACCCGTGAGGAAGAGACCCAGTACTTC
few	TRBD1	TRBV28	TRBJ2-6	CASSPLLGRDRGPTGANVLTF	TGTGCCAGCAGTCCTCTTCTGGGCCGGGACAGGGGTCCCACTGGGGCCAACGTCCTGACTTTC
many	TRBD1	TRBV5-4	TRBJ2-5	CASSSDWGQDQETQYF	TGTGCCAGCAGCTCAGATTGGGGACAGGATCAAGAGACCCAGTACTTC
many	.	TRBV6-2/TRBV6-3	TRBJ2-2	CASRDTNEGDTGELFF	TGTGCCAGCAGGGACACGAATGAGGGTGACACCGGGGAGCTGTTTTTT
.	.	TRBV6-5	TRBJ1-4	CATSDATNEKLFF	TGTGCCACCTCAGATGCAACTAATGAAAAACTGTTTTTT
few	TRBD1	TRBV29-1	TRBJ1-1	CSGSTGDTEAFF	TGCAGCGGGAGTACAGGGGACACTGAAGCTTTCTTT
many	TRBD2	TRBV4-2	TRBJ2-6	CASTPTSASGANVLTF	TGTGCCAGCACCCCGACTAGCGCATCTGGGGCCAACGTCCTGACTTTC
many	.	TRBV6-5	TRBJ1-1	CASSYQTGYTEAFF	TGTGCCAGCAGTTACCAGACAGGTTACACTGAAGCTTTCTTT
many	.	TRBV7-8	TRBJ2-3	CASSLATGTDTQYF	TGTGCCAGCAGCTTAGCGACAGGCACAGATACGCAGTATTTT
few	.	TRBV28	TRBJ2-5	CASSRQLGQETQYF	TGTGCCAGCAGTAGACAGCTGGGACAAGAGACCCAGTACTTC
many	.	TRBV20-1	TRBJ2-7	CSARGGPKFDEQYF	TGCAGTGCTAGGGGGGGACCGAAGTTTGACGAGCAGTACTTC
.	.	TRBV10-3	TRBJ2-7	CATDSGGGEQYF	TGTGCCACCGACAGTGGAGGAGGAGAGCAGTACTTC
many	.	TRBV29-1	TRBJ2-7	CSVLPSGAAIYEQYF	TGCAGCGTTCTTCCTTCGGGGGCAGCGATCTACGAGCAGTACTTC
few	TRBD2	TRBV10-3	TRBJ2-5	CAISESRTSEGQETQYF	TGTGCCATCAGTGAGTCTAGGACTAGCGAAGGCCAAGAGACCCAGTACTTC
.	.	TRBV19	TRBJ2-7	CASSIARGTYEQYF	TGTGCCAGTAGTATAGCCAGGGGCACCTACGAGCAGTACTTC
.	.	TRBV6-6	TRBJ2-5	CASSYGGQQETQYF	TGTGCCAGCAGTTACGGGGGGCAACAAGAGACCCAGTACTTC
few	.	TRBV25-1	TRBJ1-2	CASSERGDGYTF	TGTGCCAGCAGTGAACGGGGGGATGGCTACACCTTC
few	TRBD2	TRBV5-1	TRBJ2-3	CASSPSLAGRADTQYF	TGCGCCAGCAGCCCCTCACTAGCGGGAAGGGCAGATACGCAGTATTTT
many	TRBD1	TRBV10-2	TRBJ1-2	CASSGQDYGYTF	TGCGCCAGTTCCGGACAGGACTATGGCTACACCTTC
few	TRBD2	TRBV9	TRBJ2-5	CASSQGLAEETQYF	TGTGCCAGCAGCCAAGGACTAGCAGAAGAGACCCAGTACTTC